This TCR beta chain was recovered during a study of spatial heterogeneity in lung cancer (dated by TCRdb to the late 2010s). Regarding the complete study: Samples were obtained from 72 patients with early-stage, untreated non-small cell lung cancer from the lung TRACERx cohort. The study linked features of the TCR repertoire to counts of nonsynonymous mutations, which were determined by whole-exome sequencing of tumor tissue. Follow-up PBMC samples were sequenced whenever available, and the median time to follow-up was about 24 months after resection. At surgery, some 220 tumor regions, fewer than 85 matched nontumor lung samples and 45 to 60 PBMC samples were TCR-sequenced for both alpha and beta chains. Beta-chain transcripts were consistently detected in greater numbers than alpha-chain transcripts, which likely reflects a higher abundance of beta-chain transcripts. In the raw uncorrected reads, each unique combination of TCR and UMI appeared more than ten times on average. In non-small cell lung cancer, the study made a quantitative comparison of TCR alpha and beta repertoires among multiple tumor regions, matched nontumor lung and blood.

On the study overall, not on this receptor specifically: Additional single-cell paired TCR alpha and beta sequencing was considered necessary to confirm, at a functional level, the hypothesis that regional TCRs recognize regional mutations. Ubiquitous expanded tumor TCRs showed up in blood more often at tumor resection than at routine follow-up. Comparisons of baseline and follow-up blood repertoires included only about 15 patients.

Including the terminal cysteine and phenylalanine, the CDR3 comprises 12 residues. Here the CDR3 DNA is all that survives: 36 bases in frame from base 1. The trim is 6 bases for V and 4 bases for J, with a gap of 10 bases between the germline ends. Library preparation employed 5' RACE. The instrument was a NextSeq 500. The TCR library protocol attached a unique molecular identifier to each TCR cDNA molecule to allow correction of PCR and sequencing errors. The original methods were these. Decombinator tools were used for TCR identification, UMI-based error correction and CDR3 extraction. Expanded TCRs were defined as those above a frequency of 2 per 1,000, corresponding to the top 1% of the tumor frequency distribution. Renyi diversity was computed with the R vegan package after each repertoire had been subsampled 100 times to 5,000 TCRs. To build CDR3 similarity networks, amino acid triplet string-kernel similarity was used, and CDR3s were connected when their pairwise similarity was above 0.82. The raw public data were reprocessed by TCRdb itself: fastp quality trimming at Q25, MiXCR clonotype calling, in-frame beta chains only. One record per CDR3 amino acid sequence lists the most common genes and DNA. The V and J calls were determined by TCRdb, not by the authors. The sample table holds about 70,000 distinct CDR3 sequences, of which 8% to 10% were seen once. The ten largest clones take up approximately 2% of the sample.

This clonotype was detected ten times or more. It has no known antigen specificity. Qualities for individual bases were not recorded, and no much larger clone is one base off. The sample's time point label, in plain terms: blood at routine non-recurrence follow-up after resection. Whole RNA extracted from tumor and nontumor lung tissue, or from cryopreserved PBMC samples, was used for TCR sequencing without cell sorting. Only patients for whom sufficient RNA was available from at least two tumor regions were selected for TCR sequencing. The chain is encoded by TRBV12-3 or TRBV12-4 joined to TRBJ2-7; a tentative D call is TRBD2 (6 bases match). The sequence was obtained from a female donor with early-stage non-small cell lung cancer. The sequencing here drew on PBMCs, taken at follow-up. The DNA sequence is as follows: TGTGCCAGCAGGCAGACTAGGTACGAGCAGTACTTC. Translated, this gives CASRQTRYEQYF.